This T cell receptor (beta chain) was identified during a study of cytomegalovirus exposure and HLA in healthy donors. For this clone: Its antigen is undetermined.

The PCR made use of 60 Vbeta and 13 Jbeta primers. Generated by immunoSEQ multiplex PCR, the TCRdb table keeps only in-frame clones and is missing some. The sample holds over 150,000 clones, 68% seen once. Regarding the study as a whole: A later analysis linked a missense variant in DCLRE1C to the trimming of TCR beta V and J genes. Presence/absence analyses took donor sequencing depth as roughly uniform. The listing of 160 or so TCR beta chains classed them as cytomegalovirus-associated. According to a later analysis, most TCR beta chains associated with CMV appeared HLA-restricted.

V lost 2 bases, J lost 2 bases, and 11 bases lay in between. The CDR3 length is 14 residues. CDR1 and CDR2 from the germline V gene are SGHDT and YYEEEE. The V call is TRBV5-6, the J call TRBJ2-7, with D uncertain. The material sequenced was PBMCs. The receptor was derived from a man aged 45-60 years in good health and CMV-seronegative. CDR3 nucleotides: TGTGCCAGCAGCTTATGGGCAGATACCTACGAGCAGTACTTC. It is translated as CASSLWADTYEQYF.